This TCR beta chain appears in the sequencing data of a study of T-cell reconstitution after alpha-beta-depleted transplantation in children. CDR1 SGHDT and CDR2 YYEEEE come from the germline V gene. The V gene end was trimmed by 7 bases and the J gene end by 3 bases; junction bases not matched to a gene: 3. The CDR3 is 12 residues long. For TCRbeta, the library was prepared with unique molecular identifiers. TCRdb recomputed calls from the PCR reads with MiXCR, one row per CDR3 protein. Counted here are 500,000 or so distinct CDR3 sequences, approximately 29% occurring once; the ten biggest clones make up roughly 2.5%.

The rearrangement uses TRBV5-6 and TRBJ1-2; TRBD1 aligns across 7 bases. The sequenced sample was PBMCs from the stem cell graft donor, obtained from the stem cell graft. The receptor's source is a human donor who donated a stem cell graft to a child with aplastic anemia. The CDR3 sequence is CASGTGDYGYTF. CDR3 nucleotide sequence: TGTGCCAGCGGTACAGGGGACTATGGCTACACCTTC.